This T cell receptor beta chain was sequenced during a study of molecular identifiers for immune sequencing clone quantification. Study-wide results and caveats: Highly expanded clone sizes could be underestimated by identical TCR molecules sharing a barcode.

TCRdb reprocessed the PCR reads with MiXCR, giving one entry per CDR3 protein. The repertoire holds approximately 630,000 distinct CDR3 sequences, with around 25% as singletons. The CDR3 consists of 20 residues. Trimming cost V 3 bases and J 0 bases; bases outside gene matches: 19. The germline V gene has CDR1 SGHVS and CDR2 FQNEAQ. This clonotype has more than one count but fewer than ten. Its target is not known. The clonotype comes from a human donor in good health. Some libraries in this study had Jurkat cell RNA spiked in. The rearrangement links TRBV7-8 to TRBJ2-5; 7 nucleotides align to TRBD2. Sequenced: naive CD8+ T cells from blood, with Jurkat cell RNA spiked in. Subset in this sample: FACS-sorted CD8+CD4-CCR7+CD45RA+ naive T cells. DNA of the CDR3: TGTGCCAGCAGCTTTCCTCGCAGGTCTTGGGGGGGGGACGACCAAGAGACCCAGTACTTC. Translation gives CASSFPRRSWGGDDQETQYF. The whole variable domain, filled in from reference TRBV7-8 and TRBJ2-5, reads GAGVSQSPRYKVAKRGQDVALRCDPISGHVSLFWYQQALGQGPEFLTYFQNEAQLDKSGLPSDRFFAERPEGSVSTLKIQRTQQEDSAVYLCASSFPRRSWGGDDQETQYFGPGTRLLVL.